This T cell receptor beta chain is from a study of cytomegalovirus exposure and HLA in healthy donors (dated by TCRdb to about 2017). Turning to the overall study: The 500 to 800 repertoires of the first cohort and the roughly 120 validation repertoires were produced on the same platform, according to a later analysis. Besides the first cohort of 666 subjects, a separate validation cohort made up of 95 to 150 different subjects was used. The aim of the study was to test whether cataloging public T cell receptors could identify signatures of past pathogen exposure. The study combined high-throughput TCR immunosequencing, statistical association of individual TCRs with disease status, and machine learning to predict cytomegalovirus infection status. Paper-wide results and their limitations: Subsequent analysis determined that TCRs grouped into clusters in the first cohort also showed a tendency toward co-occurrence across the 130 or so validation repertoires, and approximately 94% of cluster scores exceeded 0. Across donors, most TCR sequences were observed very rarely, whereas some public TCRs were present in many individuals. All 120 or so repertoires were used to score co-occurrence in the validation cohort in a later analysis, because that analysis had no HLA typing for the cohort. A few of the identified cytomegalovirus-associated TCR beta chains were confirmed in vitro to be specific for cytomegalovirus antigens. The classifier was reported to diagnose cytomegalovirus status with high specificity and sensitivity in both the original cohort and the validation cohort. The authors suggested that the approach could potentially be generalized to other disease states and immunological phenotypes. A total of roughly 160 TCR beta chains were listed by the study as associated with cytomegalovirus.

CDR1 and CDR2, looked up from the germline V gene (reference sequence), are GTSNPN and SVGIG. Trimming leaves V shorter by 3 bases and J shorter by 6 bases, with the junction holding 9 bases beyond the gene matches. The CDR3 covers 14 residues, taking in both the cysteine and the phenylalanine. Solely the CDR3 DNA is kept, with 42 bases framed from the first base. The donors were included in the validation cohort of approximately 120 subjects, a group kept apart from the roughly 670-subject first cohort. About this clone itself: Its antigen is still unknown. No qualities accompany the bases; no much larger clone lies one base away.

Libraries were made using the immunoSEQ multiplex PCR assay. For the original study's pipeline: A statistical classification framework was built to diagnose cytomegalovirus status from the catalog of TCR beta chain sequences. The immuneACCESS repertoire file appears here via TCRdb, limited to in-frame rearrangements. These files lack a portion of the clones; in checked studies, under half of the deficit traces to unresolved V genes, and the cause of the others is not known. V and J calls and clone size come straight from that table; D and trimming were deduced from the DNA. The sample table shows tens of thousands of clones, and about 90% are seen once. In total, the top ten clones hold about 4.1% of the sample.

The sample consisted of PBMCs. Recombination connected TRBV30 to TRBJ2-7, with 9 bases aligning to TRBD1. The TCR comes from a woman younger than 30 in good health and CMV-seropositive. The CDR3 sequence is CAWSTGTGNLEQYF. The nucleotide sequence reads TGTGCCTGGAGCACCGGGACAGGGAATCTCGAGCAGTACTTC.